The clone carrying this T cell receptor (beta chain) was recorded a few times. What it binds is not known. The sample originates from a study of regulatory T cells in long-lasting Graves disease. Study at large: Patients with persistent Graves' disease had over 5 years of antithyroid drugs and persistent TSH receptor antibodies.

Notes on the study in general: Among the persistent patients, 2,500 to 3,000 public clonotypes were shared, more than the roughly 970 shared among new patients. Because few samples were included, accuracy may have been lower. Newly diagnosed Graves' patients exceeded persistent ones in TCR diversity.

The length of the CDR3 is 12 residues. Trimming cost V 5 bases and J 8 bases, with 15 bases left between them. Germline V gene lookup returns CDR1 DFQATT and CDR2 SNEGSKA (reference sequence). Time point described: persistent/refractory GD, antithyroid drugs over 5 years with positive TRAb. Isolated PBMC RNA provided the starting material for the TCR library. Both iRepertoire HTBI primers and Arm-PCR of CDR3 regions were used to build the TCR beta libraries. TCRdb redid the calling of the multiplex PCR reads with MiXCR, one entry per CDR3 protein. The table records more than 650,000 distinct CDR3 sequences, 30% of them present only once.

V usage is TRBV20-1 and J usage is TRBJ1-2, with D possibly being TRBD1 (6 bases). The sequenced sample was peripheral blood mononuclear cells (PBMCs), obtained when the disease was refractory, from a patient treated with antithyroid drugs. The clonotype comes from a female donor with Graves disease. CDR3 nucleotides: TGCAGTGCTTCGGACAGATCAGAGGGCTACACCTTC. Translated, it gives CSASDRSEGYTF.